A selection of T cell receptor beta chains follows, all from one sample in a study of cytomegalovirus exposure and HLA in healthy donors. Libraries were prepared by immunoSEQ multiplex PCR; TCRdb keeps only in-frame clonotypes and omits some of them. The sample contains some 61,000 clones, around 97% of which appear only once. Sample: PBMCs. These receptors were obtained from a woman aged 18-30 years in good health and CMV-seropositive. The CDR3 runs from the conserved cysteine through the conserved F or W. A D gene is named only where the DNA matches it firmly. Rows give clone size only sometimes, using once, few, many, or a class for an expanded clone.

TRBJ2-1,TRBV9,-,-,TGTGCCAGCAGCGTAGTGGGTGGGGCAAACAATGAGCAGTTCTTC,CASSVVGGANNEQFF
TRBJ2-6,TRBV19,TRBD2,-,TGTGCCATTGGGGGGGTTCGAGGGTCGGGGGCCAACGTCCTGACTTTC,CAIGGVRGSGANVLTF
TRBJ2-2,TRBV15,TRBD2,once,TGTGCCACCAGCAGAGATCGGGGGGTTGGCACCGGGGAGCTGTTTTTT,CATSRDRGVGTGELFF
TRBJ2-7,TRBV6-1,TRBD1,-,TGTGCCAGCCGACAGGGGGTGTCCTACGAGCAGTACTTC,CASRQGVSYEQYF
TRBJ2-5,TRBV11-2,TRBD2,-,TGTGCCAGCAGCCCCAGACTAGCGGGAGGTACCGGGTGGGAGACCCAGTACTTC,CASSPRLAGGTGWETQYF
TRBJ1-2,TRBV28,-,-,TGTGCCAGCAGTTTAGGCGACGGGACTGGAGTCAGGGGCTACACCTTC,CASSLGDGTGVRGYTF
TRBJ2-1,TRBV5-1,TRBD2,-,TGCGCCAGCAGCCTGGGACTAGCGGTGAATGAGCAGTTCTTC,CASSLGLAVNEQFF
TRBJ1-5,TRBV28,-,-,TGTGCCAGCACTATAGCGGGGGGTAGCAATCAGCCCCAGCATTTT,CASTIAGGSNQPQHF
TRBJ2-1,TRBV7-7,-,once,TGTGCTAGCAGCTTAGGTGGCGGTGAGCAGTTCTTC,CASSLGGGEQFF
TRBJ1-4,TRBV19,TRBD1,-,TGTGCCAGTAGTGTGGACAGGGCGAGTGAAAAACTGTTTTTT,CASSVDRASEKLFF
TRBJ1-4,TRBV7-9,TRBD1,-,TGTGCCAGCAGCTTAACGGGACAGGGGACTGAAAAACTGTTTTTT,CASSLTGQGTEKLFF
TRBJ2-3,TRBV6-5,TRBD2,-,TGTGCCAGCAGTTACGGGCCAGCGGGAGCGGCAGATACGCAGTATTTT,CASSYGPAGAADTQYF
TRBJ1-1,TRBV19,-,-,TGTGCCAGTAAGCTGAACACTGAAGCTTTCTTT,CASKLNTEAFF
TRBJ2-1,TRBV5-8,-,-,TGTGCCAGCAGCGTCACTACGTACAATGAGCAGTTCTTC,CASSVTTYNEQFF
TRBJ1-4,TRBV29-1,-,-,TGCAGCGTCCCAGGGTGGGATGAAAAACTGTTTTTT,CSVPGWDEKLFF
TRBJ2-1,TRBV9,-,once,TGTGCCAGCAGCGTTGGGGCAATGAGTTACAATGAGCAGTTCTTC,CASSVGAMSYNEQFF
TRBJ2-7,TRBV6-5,TRBD2,-,TGTGCCAGCAGTTACACACTAGCGGGATCCTACGAGCAGTACTTC,CASSYTLAGSYEQYF
TRBJ1-2,TRBV2,TRBD1,-,TGTGCCAGCAGTGTTGGCAGGGGGCTAGTTAAGAATGGCTACACCTTC,CASSVGRGLVKNGYTF
TRBJ2-3,TRBV5-4,-,-,TGTGCCAGCAGCTTGGGGGGGCGGTTCACAGATACGCAGTATTTT,CASSLGGRFTDTQYF
TRBJ2-7,TRBV10-3,TRBD1,-,TGTGCCATCAAGGGGGCGAACTACGAGCAGTACTTC,CAIKGANYEQYF
TRBJ2-7,TRBV7-2,-,few,TGTGCCAGCAGCTTTCGCGACGAGCAGTACTTC,CASSFRDEQYF
TRBJ1-1,TRBV7-2,-,-,TGTGCCAGCAGCTTTATGAACACTGAAGCTTTCTTT,CASSFMNTEAFF
TRBJ1-1,TRBV11-2,-,once,TGTGCCAGCAGCTTAGTGAGTTTGCTAACTGAAGCTTTCTTT,CASSLVSLLTEAFF
TRBJ1-1,TRBV7-9,-,-,TGTGCCAGCAGCCGCGGGGGACGGAGAGAGGGGAACACTGAAGCTTTCTTT,CASSRGGRREGNTEAFF
TRBJ1-2,TRBV11-2,-,-,TGTGCCCTTGGATACTTGGCCGGGGTAAATGGCTACACCTTC,CALGYLAGVNGYTF
TRBJ2-1,TRBV11-2,TRBD1,once,TGTGCCAGCAGCTTAGGATCGTTTAACAGGGGCAACAATGAGCAGTTCTTC,CASSLGSFNRGNNEQFF
TRBJ1-4,TRBV10-3,TRBD1,-,TGTGCCATCAGTGGACAGGGGGCGACTAATGAAAAACTGTTTTTT,CAISGQGATNEKLFF
TRBJ2-3,TRBV29-1,TRBD1,-,TGCAGCGTGGAACAGGGGGACACGCAGTATTTT,CSVEQGDTQYF
TRBJ2-2,TRBV6-5,-,-,TGTGCCAGCAGTTACGCGGGGACCGGGGAGCTGTTTTTT,CASSYAGTGELFF
TRBJ1-2,TRBV7-9,-,-,TGTGCCAGCAGCTTAGCGGAACAGGGAGCTAACTATGGCTACACCTTC,CASSLAEQGANYGYTF
TRBJ2-1,TRBV4-1,TRBD2,-,TGCGCCAGCAGCCAACGACAGCGGGAGGTGGATGAGCAGTTCTTC,CASSQRQREVDEQFF
TRBJ1-1,TRBV19,TRBD1,-,TGTGCCAGTAGTATAAGGGGGCGGAACACTGAAGCTTTCTTT,CASSIRGRNTEAFF